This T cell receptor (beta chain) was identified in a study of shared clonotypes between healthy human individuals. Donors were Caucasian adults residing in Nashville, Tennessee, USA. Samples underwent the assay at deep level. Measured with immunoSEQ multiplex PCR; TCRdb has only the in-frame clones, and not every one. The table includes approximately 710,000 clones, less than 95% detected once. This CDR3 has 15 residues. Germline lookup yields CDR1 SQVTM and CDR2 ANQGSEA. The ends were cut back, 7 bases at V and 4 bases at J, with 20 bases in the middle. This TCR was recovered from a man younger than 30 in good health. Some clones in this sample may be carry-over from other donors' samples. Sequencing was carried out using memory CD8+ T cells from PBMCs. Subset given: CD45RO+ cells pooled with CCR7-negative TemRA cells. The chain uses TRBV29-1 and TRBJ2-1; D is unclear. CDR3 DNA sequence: TGCAGCGCCGCCCTCCTGCCCAAAACATACAATGAGCAGTTCTTC. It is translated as CSAALLPKTYNEQFF.